The following is a TCR beta chain sequence with its context. Methods used by the authors: Cell counts per sample came from amplifying reference gene primers. The method was immunoSEQ multiplex PCR; TCRdb's version includes in-frame clones alone and lacks a portion of them. The D gene and trimming were derived from the DNA, and the V and J assignments and clone size from that table. The table includes 150,000 to 200,000 clones, nearly 90% detected once. This entry is derived from a study of blood T cell repertoires in COVID-19. The overall study: The samples span acute and convalescent COVID-19 from the United States, Italy and Spain. From T cells, B-cell-depleted T cells, or PBMCs came the material, which was cDNA or gDNA.

Germline V CDR1 and CDR2: MDHEN, SYDVKM. This CDR3 contains 15 residues. V dropped 7 bases and J dropped 7; count of bases not matched to a gene: 11. This sequence was found in a middle-aged man with acute or convalescent COVID-19. Source material: peripheral blood. The V gene is TRBV28, the J gene TRBJ2-1; the match to TRBD1 covers 9 bases. CDR3 nucleotides: TGTGCCAGCACTACGCTGACAGGGGGTCTAAATGAGCAGTTCTTC. It specifies CASTTLTGGLNEQFF.